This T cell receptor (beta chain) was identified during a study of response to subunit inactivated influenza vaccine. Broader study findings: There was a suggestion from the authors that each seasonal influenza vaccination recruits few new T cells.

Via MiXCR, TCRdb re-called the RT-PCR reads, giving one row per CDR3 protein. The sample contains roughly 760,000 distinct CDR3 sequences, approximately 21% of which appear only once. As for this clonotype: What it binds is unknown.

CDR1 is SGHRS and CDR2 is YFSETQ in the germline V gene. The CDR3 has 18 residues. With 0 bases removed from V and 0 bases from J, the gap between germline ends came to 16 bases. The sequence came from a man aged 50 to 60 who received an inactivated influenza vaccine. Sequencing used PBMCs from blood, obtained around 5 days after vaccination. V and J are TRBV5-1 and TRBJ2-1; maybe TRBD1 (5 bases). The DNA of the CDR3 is TGCGCCAGCAGCTTGGGACAGCTAACGTGGAGCTCCTACAATGAGCAGTTCTTC. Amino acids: CASSLGQLTWSSYNEQFF. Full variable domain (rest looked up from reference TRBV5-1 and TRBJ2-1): KAGVTQTPRYLIKTRGQQVTLSCSPISGHRSVSWYQQTPGQGLQFLFEYFSETQRNKGNFPGRFSGRQFSNSRSEMNVSTLELGDSALYLCASSLGQLTWSSYNEQFFGPGTRLTVL.